This paragraph reports one T cell receptor (beta chain). Antigen specificity is unknown. This cohort consisted of healthy bone marrow donors. Nominally healthy donors were sampled, though unrecorded immune exposures were likely. The sample is drawn from a study of cytomegalovirus exposure and HLA in healthy donors. Findings and limits, study-wide: TCR sequences were mostly rare, though some public TCRs occurred in many donors. As a later analysis showed, a missense DCLRE1C variant was linked to trimming of TCR beta V- and J-genes.

Primers: 60 Vbeta forward and 13 Jbeta reverse. Some clones are missing from TCRdb's copy, which holds only in-frame ones; the method was immunoSEQ multiplex PCR. In the table there are 70,000 to 95,000 clones, about two thirds of which are singletons. The CDR3 is 15 amino acids. Trimming stripped 3 bases from V and 0 bases from J, with 11 bases between. Germline-derived CDR1 and CDR2 are ENHRY and SYGVKD. What was sequenced was PBMCs. The gene calls are TRBV10-3 and TRBJ1-1; no clear D. The receptor's source is a woman in her 30s in good health and CMV-seropositive. The CDR3 loop reads CAISESLSVNTEAFF. In nucleotides, the CDR3 is TGTGCCATCAGTGAATCTCTTTCGGTGAACACTGAAGCTTTCTTT.